Following are 2 T cell receptor beta chains from one sample sequenced in a study of regulatory and conventional T cells in breast cancer (dated by TCRdb to 2013 to 2016). Library construction relied on PCR. The run used an Illumina MiSeq. TCRdb handled the public reads itself, with Q25 trimming in fastp and clone calling in MiXCR, and kept productive beta chains. Every distinct CDR3 protein forms one entry, paired with its most common genes and DNA. This sample lists some 9,900 distinct CDR3 sequences; about 32% were detected once. The ten most abundant clones make up 4.5% to 6.5% of the sample. Sequenced material: conventional T cells from blood. Receptors were obtained from a male donor in good health.

Only a few counts were recorded for this clonotype. V and J are TRBV6-6 and TRBJ1-1; D is unresolved. Trimming cost V 4 bases and J 4 bases, with 16 bases left between them. CDR3 length: 15 residues. CDR1 and CDR2 from the germline V gene are MNHNY and SVGAGI (reference sequence). The CDR3, as DNA: TGTGCCAGCAGTTCCCCTAATCCAATGGGCACTGAAGCTTTCTTT. Translated, it gives CASSSPNPMGTEAFF.

A note on this clonotype: A single base separates this from a much larger clone, so it may be a read error. The chain links TRBV12-3 or TRBV12-4 to TRBJ1-5, with D possibly matching TRBD1 (6 bases). The CDR3 sequence is 15 residues long. V was shortened by 5 bases and J by 5 bases, with 16 bases between the two germline ends. CDR3 protein: CASSAQGLNHQPQHF. The DNA of the CDR3 is TGTGCCAGCAGTGCACAGGGTTTGAACCATCAGCCCCAGCATTTT.